The rows below give T cell receptor beta chains drawn from one sample of a study of T cell responses to AZD1222 COVID-19 vaccine. Repertoires were generated with immunoSEQ multiplex PCR, while TCRdb's copy carries only in-frame clones and drops some. The repertoire includes around 70,000 clones, 70% to 90% of them detected once, and roughly 1.3% sits in the top ten. Sequencing was performed on peripheral blood, taken 28 days after the second AZD1222 dose. These receptors were taken from an adult who received the AZD1222 COVID-19 vaccine. CDR3s include the opening cysteine and the closing phenylalanine or tryptophan. The D gene is left open where the match is weak. Where a row states a size, it is once, few, many or the class of an expanded clone; other rows omit it.

. TRBV7-6 . CASSFSTGPNQPQHF
. TRBV19 . CASSIRSGVLQPQHF
. TRBV6-5 . CASELWTNSYEQYF
. TRBV18 . CASSPGMDEQFF
. TRBV6-5 . CASRRVGVGTDTQYF
. TRBV10-3 few CAISDSRTGNTIYF
TRBD1 TRBV23-1 . CASNDRGTEAFF
. TRBV11-2 few CASSLSHEQYF
. TRBV5-5 . CASSPRTGVGLNTGELFF
. TRBV2 once CASSTENYEQYF
. TRBV7-3 . CASSWGPMNTEAFF
. TRBV4-1 . CASSQARDRGGETQYF
TRBD1 TRBV27 few CASRPTGIGYGYTF
. TRBV7-3 . CASSLSGTTSPLHF
TRBD1 TRBV9 . CASSVDRGYEQYF
. TRBV12-3/TRBV12-4 . CASSSGREQYF
TRBD1 TRBV4-2 . CASSQPGTGHSSYNSPLHF
. TRBV6-5 . CASSPGRDEKLFF
. TRBV27 . CASSLDSDTQYF
. TRBV5-1 . CASSLRGTDIQYF
. TRBV6-2/TRBV6-3 once CASSPVSIQETQYF
. TRBV12-2 . CASRLPGLAGPGELFF
TRBD2 TRBV7-9 . CASSPSLAGGPKQFF